The rows below give T cell receptor beta chains drawn from one sample of a study of blood T cell repertoires in COVID-19. Assay used: immunoSEQ multiplex PCR; TCRdb lists only in-frame clones, some missing. The table includes 60,000 to 80,000 clones, almost 85% detected once. The sequenced sample consisted of peripheral blood. These receptors were obtained from a man aged 45-60 years with active COVID-19. CDR3s include the opening cysteine and the closing phenylalanine or tryptophan.

V | CDR3
TRBV5-1 | CASSWTGNQPQHF
TRBV6-1 | CASSETGPTGELFF
TRBV2 | CASRGQPDNEQFF
TRBV30 | CAWSRGLSYHEQYF
TRBV7-9 | CASNKRQGDTEAFF
TRBV5-6 | CASSLGGLRGEGYTDTQYF
TRBV4-2 | CASSQEEAGGTGELFF
TRBV9 | CASSASGTTNNEQFF
TRBV7-7 | CASSQGSGETQYF
TRBV7-9 | CASRAPTSDTQYF
TRBV27 | CASSRNPGQGYGEQFF
TRBV29-1 | CSGGLAYNEQFF
TRBV5-5 | CASSLGGLSSGNTIYF
TRBV5-1 | CASSYYQGMNTEAFF
TRBV29-1 | CSVGPGGWGYTF
TRBV27 | CASSLPSGSYRYEQYF
TRBV7-9 | CASSLAPGGDYGYTF